This T cell receptor beta chain was recorded in a study of T cell responses to AZD1222 COVID-19 vaccine. Broader study findings: Spike-specific TCR breadth and depth rose after two AZD1222 doses.

The data were produced by immunoSEQ multiplex PCR, yet TCRdb's version contains in-frame clones alone and is incomplete. The sample includes fewer than 110,000 clones, about nine tenths of them seen just once. Second-dose timings of about 4 or about 12 weeks were pooled. From germline, CDR1 is LNHDA and CDR2 SQIVND (reference sequence). This CDR3 comprises 14 residues. V was cut by 1 base and J by 3 bases, with 7 bases left in between. To note about this clone: Its matching antigen is unknown.

This chain links TRBV19 with TRBJ1-5, with unresolved D. The clonotype comes from an adult who received the AZD1222 COVID-19 vaccine. This material consisted of peripheral blood, taken 28 days after the second AZD1222 dose. CDR3 in DNA: TGTGCCAGTAGTATAGTGGGTTACAATCAGCCCCAGCATTTT. Protein sequence: CASSIVGYNQPQHF. Together with reference TRBV19 and TRBJ1-5, the CDR3 gives the full variable domain: DGGITQSPKYLFRKEGQNVTLSCEQNLNHDAMYWYRQDPGQGLRLIYYSQIVNDFQKGDIAEGYSVSREKKESFPLTVTSAQKNPTAFYLCASSIVGYNQPQHFGDGTRLSIL.